This paragraph reports one T cell receptor (beta chain). This record comes from a study of blood T cell repertoires in COVID-19. On the study more broadly: Whether acute or convalescent, the COVID-19 samples came from the United States, Italy and Spain. The cDNA or gDNA used as material had been derived from T cells, B-cell-depleted T cells, or PBMCs.

Original data processing: Amplified reference gene primers provided the basis for estimating nucleated cell counts. Clones were read by immunoSEQ multiplex PCR, and TCRdb kept only the in-frame ones, dropping some. The V and J calls and the clone size are those of that table, but D and trimming were determined from the DNA. This sample has approximately 260,000 clones, with 70% to 90% found just once. This CDR3 comprises 15 residues. With V trimmed by 2 bases and J by 6 bases, 8 bases remained unmatched. Germline CDR1 reads SGHRS; CDR2 reads YFSETQ. The sequenced sample was peripheral blood. V usage is TRBV5-1 and J usage is TRBJ2-3; 8 bases line up with TRBD2. This TCR was recovered from a woman in her 70s with acute or convalescent COVID-19. CDR3 coding DNA: TGCGCCAGCAGCTTTACGGGGGGGCCGCAGGATACGCAGTATTTT. Translating it yields CASSFTGGPQDTQYF.